This T cell receptor (beta chain) was observed in a study of cytomegalovirus exposure and HLA in healthy donors (dated by TCRdb to about 2017). For the wider study: According to a later analysis, one platform produced both the approximately 110 validation repertoires and the 666 repertoires of the first cohort. The study was designed to test whether signatures of past pathogen exposure could be identified by cataloging public T cell receptors. Along with the approximately 650-subject first cohort, a separate validation cohort of over a hundred different subjects was used. The study combined high-throughput TCR immunosequencing, statistical association of individual TCRs with disease status, and machine learning to predict cytomegalovirus infection status. The paper as a whole reports these results and caveats: While some public TCRs were present in many individuals, most TCR sequences turned up only very rarely across donors. A few of the identified cytomegalovirus-associated TCR beta chains were confirmed in vitro to be specific for cytomegalovirus antigens. The validation cohort had no HLA typing available for a later analysis, so co-occurrence within that cohort was assessed over all 130 or so repertoires. In both the original and validation cohorts, the classifier was reported to diagnose cytomegalovirus status with high specificity and sensitivity. A total of fewer than 200 TCR beta chains were listed by the study as associated with cytomegalovirus. The authors suggested that the approach could potentially be extended to other disease states and immunological phenotypes. Subsequent analysis determined that TCRs grouped into clusters in the first cohort also showed a tendency toward co-occurrence across the approximately 120 validation repertoires, and approximately 93% of cluster scores exceeded 0.

Spanning cysteine to phenylalanine, the CDR3 consists of 15 amino acids. Only the CDR3 portion is preserved as DNA: 45 bases, with reading frame beginning at the first base. Trimming removed 2 bases from V and 2 bases from J, leaving 13 bases between the germline ends. Taken from the germline V gene, the CDR1 and CDR2 loops are MNHEY and SVGAGI. In the case of this clone: This clone's antigen is unknown. Base qualities were left out, and no much larger clone turns up one base away.

The donors were included in the validation cohort of roughly 130 subjects, a group kept apart from the roughly 700-subject first cohort. Library preparation used the immunoSEQ multiplex PCR assay. The published analysis was carried out like this. A statistical classification framework was built for diagnosing cytomegalovirus status from the catalog of TCR beta chain sequences. TCRdb limited this immuneACCESS table to in-frame rearrangements with V and J called. A share of clones is missing; checked studies link under half to unresolved V genes, and the rest is unexplained. The V and J calls and clone size come from that table; D and trimming were worked out from the DNA. This sample holds some 320,000 clones; roughly 90% were observed only once. The ten largest account for roughly 1.2% of the sample.

The chain couples TRBV6-5 to TRBJ2-7; confidence is insufficient to name the D gene. The clonotype comes from a woman younger than 45 in good health and CMV-seropositive. The sample consisted of PBMCs. For the CDR3, the sequence is CASSYRAGRAYEQYF. The DNA sequence is TGTGCCAGCAGTTACAGGGCAGGACGGGCCTACGAGCAGTACTTC.